This TCR beta chain was sequenced during a study of blood T cell repertoires in COVID-19. The overall study: The United States, Italy and Spain supplied acute and convalescent COVID-19 samples. From T cells, B-cell-depleted T cells, or PBMCs came the material, which was cDNA or gDNA.

This CDR3 is 12 amino acids long. Germline V gives CDR1 SNHLY, CDR2 FYNNEI. V lost 8 bases, J lost 0 bases, and 5 bases lay in between. TCRdb's copy holds only in-frame clones and misses some; the assay was immunoSEQ multiplex PCR. The repertoire consists of some 150,000 clones, with 80% to 85% occurring once and the leading ten covering about 5.8%. Participants had their cohort set by participant-reported clinical history. A case of COVID-19 had been met by exposed participants within 2 weeks before study entry. The chain has TRBV2 and TRBJ2-1, with D possibly being TRBD1 (5 bases). This TCR was sampled from a woman between 50 and 59 years old who had been exposed to COVID-19. What was sequenced was PBMCs or T cells enriched from blood (not recorded which). CDR3 amino acids: CASQGSYNEQFF. DNA for the CDR3: TGTGCCAGCCAGGGCTCCTACAATGAGCAGTTCTTC.